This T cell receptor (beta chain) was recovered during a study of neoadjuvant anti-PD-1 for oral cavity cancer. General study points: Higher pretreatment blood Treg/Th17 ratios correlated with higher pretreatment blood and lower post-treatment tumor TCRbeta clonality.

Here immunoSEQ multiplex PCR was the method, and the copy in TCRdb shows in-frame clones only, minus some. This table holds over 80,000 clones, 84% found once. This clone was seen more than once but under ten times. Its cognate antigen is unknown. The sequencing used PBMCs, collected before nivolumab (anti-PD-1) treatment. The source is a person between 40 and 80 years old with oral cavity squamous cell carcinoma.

The CDR3 DNA sequence: TGTGCCATCAGTGGACGGCCATTACTTGAAGATCGCACAGATACGCAGTATTTT. Amino acids: CAISGRPLLEDRTDTQYF. This chain uses TRBV10-3 with TRBJ2-3, with D unresolved. Germline assignment: CDR1 ENHRY and CDR2 SYGVKD. V lost 4 bases and J lost 1, with 21 bases in between. This CDR3 has 18 residues.